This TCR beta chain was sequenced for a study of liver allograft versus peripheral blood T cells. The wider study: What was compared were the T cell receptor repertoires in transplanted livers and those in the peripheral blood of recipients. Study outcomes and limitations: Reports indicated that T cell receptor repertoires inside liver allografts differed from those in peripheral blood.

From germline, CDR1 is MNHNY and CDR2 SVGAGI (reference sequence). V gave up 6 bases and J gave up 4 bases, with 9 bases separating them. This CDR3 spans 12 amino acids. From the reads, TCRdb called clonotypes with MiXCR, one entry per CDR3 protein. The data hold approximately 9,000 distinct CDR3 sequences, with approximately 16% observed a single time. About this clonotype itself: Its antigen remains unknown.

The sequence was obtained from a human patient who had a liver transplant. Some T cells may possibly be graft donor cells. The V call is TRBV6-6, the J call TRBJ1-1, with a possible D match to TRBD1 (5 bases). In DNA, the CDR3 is TGTGCCAGCAGCATGGGGCCCACTGAAGCTTTCTTT. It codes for CASSMGPTEAFF.